This is a list of T cell receptor beta chains from one sample in a study of blood T cell repertoires in COVID-19. TCRdb keeps only in-frame clones here, not all; method: immunoSEQ multiplex PCR. The table shows under 300,000 clones, with 88% occurring only once. The material sequenced was PBMCs or T cells enriched from blood (not recorded which). Source of these receptors: a woman aged 60-75 years in a cohort exposed to, infected with or recovered from COVID-19 (not recorded which). Both conserved end residues are part of each CDR3. A D gene is named only where the DNA matches it firmly. Rows give clone size only sometimes, using once, few, many, or a class for an expanded clone.

. TRBJ2-2 TRBV5-8 . TGTGCCAGCAGCTTGCAAAGCGGTTACACCGGGGAGCTGTTTTTT CASSLQSGYTGELFF
. TRBJ2-3 TRBV4-3 . TGCGCCAGCAGCCAAGATCTCGGCAGGGGTCGCCCAGATACGCAGTATTTT CASSQDLGRGRPDTQYF
once TRBJ2-2 TRBV27 . TGTGCCAGCAGTTCCCAGGGGAGAACCGGGGAGCTGTTTTTT CASSSQGRTGELFF
. TRBJ2-7 TRBV4-3 TRBD2 TGCGCCAGCAGCCAAGATATAACGGGACTAGCGGGAGGGAATTACGAGCAGTACTTC CASSQDITGLAGGNYEQYF
. TRBJ2-7 TRBV7-8 TRBD1 TGTGCCAGCAGCTTAGAAGGGGGGACAGGGTACGAGCAGTACTTC CASSLEGGTGYEQYF
. TRBJ2-7 TRBV5-1 . TGCGCCAGCAGCTTGGCCGGGACACCCTACGAGCAGTACTTC CASSLAGTPYEQYF
. TRBJ2-3 TRBV9 . TGTGCCAGCAGCGTAATTGCCTCGGGTACAGATACGCAGTATTTT CASSVIASGTDTQYF
. TRBJ2-2 TRBV7-9 TRBD1 TGTGCCAGCAGCTGGGACAGGGATAAGCTGTTTTTT CASSWDRDKLFF
. TRBJ2-2 TRBV5-1 TRBD2 TGCGCCAGCAGCTCCCAGCGGGAGAGCACCGGGGAGCTGTTTTTT CASSSQRESTGELFF
few TRBJ2-1 TRBV7-9 . TGTGCCAGCAGCTTCGTACCGGGATTGACCTACAATGAGCAGTTCTTC CASSFVPGLTYNEQFF
. TRBJ2-7 TRBV6-5 . TGTGCCAGCAGACGGGGGTTGGGAATATACGAGCAGTACTTC CASRRGLGIYEQYF
. TRBJ2-2 TRBV5-1 TRBD1 TGCGCCACTACGACAGGGGGCGGCACCGGGGAGCTGTTTTTT CATTTGGGTGELFF
. TRBJ2-7 TRBV27 TRBD2 TGTGCCAGCAGTTTAGGGCTAGCGGGGGACTACGAGCAGTACTTC CASSLGLAGDYEQYF
. TRBJ2-1 TRBV27 . TGTGCCAGCAGTTTATCGCGCCCGGTCCTGGAGCAGTTCTTC CASSLSRPVLEQFF
. TRBJ1-2 TRBV9 TRBD1 TGTGCCAGCAGCGAATCAGCAACAGGGGCCCGGAGCTATGGCTACACCTTC CASSESATGARSYGYTF
. TRBJ2-7 TRBV9 . TGTGCCAGCAGCCCTAAGACCGGGAGCCTCTACGAGCAGTACTTC CASSPKTGSLYEQYF
. TRBJ1-2 TRBV6-5 . TGTGCCAGCGCGCGGAAAGACTATGGCTACACCTTC CASARKDYGYTF
once TRBJ2-1 TRBV5-1 TRBD1 TGCGCCAGCAGCCTGGGACAGGCCTACAATGAGCAGTTCTTC CASSLGQAYNEQFF
. TRBJ2-7 TRBV7-9 TRBD1 TGTGCCAGCAGTTCGGGACAGGGGTCCTTGAAGCTATCCCACGAGCAGTACTTC CASSSGQGSLKLSHEQYF
. TRBJ1-1 TRBV11-2 . TGTGCCAGCAGCTCCTTATACTCTGAAGCTTTCTTT CASSSLYSEAFF
. TRBJ2-3 TRBV9 . TGTGCCAGCAGCGTAGCCCCGGGTACAGATACGCAGTATTTT CASSVAPGTDTQYF
. TRBJ1-1 TRBV29-1 . TGCAGCGTTGTGGAGTGGGTAATGAGCACTGAAGCTTTCTTT CSVVEWVMSTEAFF
. TRBJ2-7 TRBV18 . TGTGCCAGCTCACCCCCCGGCAGGGAAGGTTTGGGCTACGAGCAGTACTTC CASSPPGREGLGYEQYF
. TRBJ2-1 TRBV2 . TGTGCCAGCACTCGGTTGCACTCCTACAATGAGCAGTTCTTC CASTRLHSYNEQFF
. TRBJ1-5 TRBV3-1/TRBV3-2 . TGTGCCAGCAGCCAAGGGGGGACAAAGAATCAGCCCCAGCATTTT CASSQGGTKNQPQHF
. TRBJ2-2 TRBV5-3 . TGTGCCAGAAGCTTGGAAGTGCGCGGAACGGAGTTGTCAAACACCGGGGAGCTGTTTTTT CARSLEVRGTELSNTGELFF
once TRBJ1-1 TRBV19 . TGTGCCAGTAGTATAGGCGGCAGATTGAACACTGAAGCTTTCTTT CASSIGGRLNTEAFF
. TRBJ2-3 TRBV6-1 . TGTGCCAGCAGTGAATCAGGAGATACGCAGTATTTT CASSESGDTQYF
. TRBJ2-1 TRBV7-8 . TGTGCCAGCAGCTTCTTCTCGCGGAGCTCCTACAATGAGCAGTTCTTC CASSFFSRSSYNEQFF
. TRBJ1-2 TRBV7-2 TRBD1 TGTGCCAGCAGCTTAAGAGGGGGCGATGGCTACACCTTC CASSLRGGDGYTF
. TRBJ2-3 TRBV21-1 . TGTGCCAGCAGCAAAGGGGCGGGAGGGGGAGATACGCAGTATTTT CASSKGAGGGDTQYF
. TRBJ2-3 TRBV3-1/TRBV3-2 TRBD2 TGTGCCAGCAGCCGATCCACTAGCGGGAGGCACGGAACTTCTAGCACAGATACGCAGTATTTT CASSRSTSGRHGTSSTDTQYF
. TRBJ1-2 TRBV19 TRBD1 TGTGCCAGTAGAAAAGACAGGGGATACTATGGCTACACCTTC CASRKDRGYYGYTF
. TRBJ1-1 TRBV6-2/TRBV6-3 . TGTGCCAGCAGTACCCCTGGCGGGGTTAGATATAACACTGAAGCTTTCTTT CASSTPGGVRYNTEAFF
. TRBJ2-3 TRBV3-1/TRBV3-2 TRBD2 TGTGCCAGCAGCCATAGCGGGAGTGGCACAGATACGCAGTATTTT CASSHSGSGTDTQYF
. TRBJ2-3 TRBV27 . TGTGCCAGCAGTTTGAGGGGGGGCCGGACAGATACGCAGTATTTT CASSLRGGRTDTQYF
few TRBJ1-1 TRBV14 . TGTGCCAGCAGCCAACTCACCATCGGAGCTTTCTTT CASSQLTIGAFF
. TRBJ1-5 TRBV5-4 . TGTGCCAGCAGCTTGGGGGGAGCCAATCAGCCCCAGCATTTT CASSLGGANQPQHF
. TRBJ1-1 TRBV19 . TGTGCCAGTAGTACGCGGGACCACGAAGCTTTCTTT CASSTRDHEAFF
. TRBJ2-7 TRBV28 TRBD1 TGTGCCAGCAGCTCAGGACAGGGCAGGATTTACGAGCAGTACTTC CASSSGQGRIYEQYF
. TRBJ2-7 TRBV28 . TGTGCCAGCAGTTTATGGGTGACTGACGAGCAGTACTTC CASSLWVTDEQYF
few TRBJ2-3 TRBV4-2 . TGTGCCAGCAGCCAAGATGCAGTCCTCACAGATACGCAGTATTTT CASSQDAVLTDTQYF
. TRBJ1-1 TRBV19 TRBD1 TGTGCCAGTACCCAAGACAGGGGGTCACTTGAAGCTTTCTTT CASTQDRGSLEAFF
. TRBJ2-6 TRBV27 TRBD1 TGTGCCAGCAGACTTGACAGGGCGGGGGCCAACGTCCTGACTTTC CASRLDRAGANVLTF
. TRBJ2-1 TRBV6-5 TRBD1 TGTGCCAGCACCAAGCAGGGGGCCGGCTACAATGAGCAGTTCTTC CASTKQGAGYNEQFF
. TRBJ2-7 TRBV27 TRBD1 TGTGCCAGCAGTACCCAGACAGGGATTGTGCCTGAGCAGTACTTC CASSTQTGIVPEQYF
. TRBJ2-3 TRBV5-5 . TGTGCCAGCAGCTTGGGAAGGGGAACAGATACGCAGTATTTT CASSLGRGTDTQYF
. TRBJ1-2 TRBV2 . TGTGCCAGCTCCGGAGGACCGATCGGCTACACCTTC CASSGGPIGYTF